The 22 T cell receptor beta chains given below trace back to one sample, sequenced in a study of chemoradiotherapy in HPV16-positive cancers. Sequenced by immunoSEQ multiplex PCR; TCRdb stores in-frame clones only, minus some. The repertoire consists of thousands of clones, with roughly 74% occurring once and the leading ten covering about 9%. This sample comprised tumor tissue, obtained from a patient who underwent chemoradiotherapy. These receptors were taken from a human donor with HPV-associated anogenital cancer.

The rearrangement uses TRBV7-6 and TRBJ2-3; D gene ambiguous. The CDR3 covers 14 residues. V lost 0 bases to trimming and J lost 0 bases, with 4 bases between them. CDR1 is SGHVS, CDR2 FNYEAQ, per germline. The CDR3: CASSLAGSTDTQYF. The CDR3 nucleotides read TGTGCCAGCAGCTTAGCCGGTAGCACAGATACGCAGTATTTT. Using reference TRBV7-6 and TRBJ2-3 for the parts outside the CDR3, the full variable domain is GAGVSQSPRYKVTKRGQDVALRCDPISGHVSLYWYRQALGQGPEFLTYFNYEAQQDKSGLPNDRFSAERPEGSISTLTIQRTEQRDSAMYRCASSLAGSTDTQYFGPGTRLTVL.

The gene calls are TRBV19 and TRBJ1-2; no definite D call. This CDR3 spans 12 amino acids. V lost 5 bases, J lost 4 bases, and 8 bases lay in between. The germline gives CDR1 LNHDA, CDR2 SQIVND (reference sequence). The CDR3 spells CASSVGAYGYTF. CDR3 DNA sequence: TGTGCCAGTAGTGTAGGCGCCTATGGCTACACCTTC. The full variable domain, completed using reference TRBV19 and TRBJ1-2, is DGGITQSPKYLFRKEGQNVTLSCEQNLNHDAMYWYRQDPGQGLRLIYYSQIVNDFQKGDIAEGYSVSREKKESFPLTVTSAQKNPTAFYLCASSVGAYGYTFGSGTRLTVV.

The chain uses TRBV30 and TRBJ2-6, with a possible D match to TRBD1 (5 bases). V shed 6 bases and J shed 0 bases, with 6 bases lying between them. Germline V gene data show CDR1 as GTSNPN and CDR2 as SVGIG (reference sequence). The CDR3 runs to 13 residues. Here the CDR3 reads CACRVSGANVLTF. The CDR3 bases are TGTGCCTGCAGGGTCTCTGGGGCCAACGTCCTGACTTTC.

The rearrangement uses TRBV7-2 and TRBJ2-3; 7 positions match TRBD2. CDR1 and CDR2 (germline): SGHTA, FQGNSA. After removal of 0 bases from V and 4 bases from J, the junction contained 1 base not matched to a gene. The CDR3 consists of 14 residues. The DNA for the CDR3 is TGTGCCAGCAGCTTAGCGGGAGGGGCAGATACGCAGTATTTT. Translated, it gives CASSLAGGADTQYF.

The chain carries TRBV7-9 and TRBJ1-5; D perhaps matches TRBD1 (5 bases). The CDR3 spans 15 residues. V was cut by 3 bases and J by 1 base, with 10 bases left in between. CDR1 SEHNR and CDR2 FQNEAQ come from the germline V gene (reference sequence). This CDR3 is CASSLDNLSNQPQHF. The CDR3 region has the DNA TGTGCCAGCAGCTTGGACAACCTAAGCAATCAGCCCCAGCATTTT.

There are a few counts of this clone. The rearrangement joins TRBV20-1 to TRBJ2-1; unclear D gene. Germline loops: CDR1 DFQATT, CDR2 SNEGSKA (reference sequence). Trimming cost V 3 bases and J 4 bases, with 4 bases left between them. This CDR3 has 11 amino acids. CDR3 residues: CSASPYNEQFF. DNA of the CDR3: TGCAGTGCTAGCCCGTACAATGAGCAGTTCTTC.

This chain links TRBV2 with TRBJ1-2; possible D gene TRBD1, 6 bases. This CDR3 comprises 12 residues. Germline V gene lookup returns CDR1 SNHLY and CDR2 FYNNEI. V was trimmed by 7 bases and J by 3 bases, leaving 9 bases between them. The CDR3 spells CASMAGDYGYTF. DNA of the CDR3: TGTGCCAGCATGGCAGGGGACTATGGCTACACCTTC.

The chain couples TRBV30 to TRBJ1-1; 9 nucleotides match TRBD1. Unmatched junction bases numbered 1, after V lost 0 bases and J lost 5 bases. There are 13 residues in the CDR3. Germline CDR1 reads GTSNPN; CDR2 reads SVGIG (reference sequence). The CDR3 DNA reads TGTGCCTGGAGTGTCGACAGGGGGACTGAAGCTTTCTTT. This gives the protein CAWSVDRGTEAFF.

In nucleotides, the CDR3 is TGTGCCAGCAGTGACATCTATGGCTACACCTTC. It encodes CASSDIYGYTF. The J gene is TRBJ1-2, the V gene TRBV25-1; D is uncertain. Trimming removed 3 bases from V and 4 bases from J, with 3 bases in between. The CDR3 spans 11 residues. Germline V gene data show CDR1 as MGHDK and CDR2 as SYGVNS.

This clone ranks as large. The chain carries TRBV7-2 and TRBJ2-7, with D unclear. The germline CDR1 and CDR2 sequences are SGHTA and FQGNSA. V was trimmed by 5 bases and J by 2 bases, leaving 16 bases between them. The CDR3 loop spans 15 amino acids. The CDR3 here is CASSPDMGVPYEQYF. In DNA, the CDR3 is TGTGCCAGCAGCCCGGATATGGGCGTTCCCTACGAGCAGTACTTC.

The chain joins TRBV9 to TRBJ2-1; D might be TRBD2 (5 bases). Germline-derived CDR1 and CDR2 are SGDLS and YYNGEE. This CDR3 comprises 12 residues. The V gene lost 4 bases and the J gene lost 10 bases, with 12 bases spanning the gap. The CDR3 nucleotides read TGTGCCAGCAGCCCGGCCCGGAGGGAGCAGTTCTTC. Protein sequence: CASSPARREQFF.

The V gene is TRBV27, the J gene TRBJ2-1; 7 bases align to TRBD2. Germline V gives CDR1 MNHEY, CDR2 SMNVEV (reference sequence). The CDR3 has 16 amino acids. V shed 5 bases, J shed 6 bases, and the junction held 13 bases outside the gene matches. The DNA for the CDR3 is TGTGCCAGCAGTCCCCGGGGCGCGGGAGTATCCAATGAGCAGTTCTTC. Translation gives CASSPRGAGVSNEQFF.

The chain uses TRBV19 and TRBJ2-7, with D perhaps TRBD1 or TRBD2 (5 bases each). V shed 8 bases and J shed 4 bases, with 15 bases lying between them. Germline V gene sequence: CDR1 LNHDA, CDR2 SQIVND (reference sequence). This CDR3 has 13 residues. CDR3 nucleotide sequence: TGTGCCAGTCGGCCCTCCGGGACGTACGAGCAGTACTTC. Translated, it gives CASRPSGTYEQYF.

This clone was seen more than once but under ten times. The chain has TRBV6-1 and TRBJ1-1, with no clear D. Trimming shortened V by 8 bases and J by 1 base, and 11 bases separated the two germline ends. The CDR3 is 13 amino acids. CDR1 is MNHNS, CDR2 SASEGT, per germline. CDR3 in amino acids: CASRAGQNTEAFF. CDR3 sequence (DNA): TGTGCCAGCCGAGCCGGCCAGAACACTGAAGCTTTCTTT.

This clone was observed a handful of times. This chain uses TRBV2 with TRBJ1-2; D unclear. Per germline, CDR1 SNHLY and CDR2 FYNNEI. The CDR3 is 10 residues long. V was trimmed by 2 bases and J by 5 bases, leaving 0 bases between them. In nucleotides, the CDR3 is TGTGCCAGCAGTGAATATGGCTACACCTTC. Its translation: CASSEYGYTF.

The rearrangement uses TRBV15 and TRBJ2-2; no reliable D call. The V and J ends lost 1 base and 1 base respectively, with 19 bases between them. This CDR3 comprises 19 residues. The germline V gene encodes CDR1 LNHNV and CDR2 YYDKDF (reference sequence). CDR3 nucleotide sequence: TGTGCCACCAGCAGAGGTTCTGATGGTAGGCGATGGAACACCGGGGAGCTGTTTTTT. Encoded protein: CATSRGSDGRRWNTGELFF.

This rearrangement joins TRBV5-6 to TRBJ1-1; 7 bases are shared with TRBD1. Germline V gene data show CDR1 as SGHDT and CDR2 as YYEEEE. V shed 0 bases, J shed 4 bases, and the junction held 6 bases outside the gene matches. The CDR3 runs 15 residues. This CDR3 reads CASSLDRGWSTEAFF. In DNA, the CDR3 is TGTGCCAGCAGCTTGGACAGGGGTTGGAGCACTGAAGCTTTCTTT.

The chain has TRBV19 and TRBJ1-4; tentative D call: TRBD1 (5 bases). CDR3 length: 14 amino acids. The V end lost 8 bases, the J end lost 6 bases, and 16 bases lay between the germline ends. Germline V gene data show CDR1 as LNHDA and CDR2 as SQIVND (reference sequence). The CDR3 DNA is TGTGCCAGTTCGGCGGGGGGAGCGGATGAAAAACTGTTTTTT. Translation gives CASSAGGADEKLFF.

The chain uses TRBV5-6 and TRBJ2-3; 8 positions match TRBD2. This CDR3 is built from 16 residues. The V segment lost 3 bases and the J segment 4 bases; nucleotides outside the gene matches: 10. Germline V gives CDR1 SGHDT, CDR2 YYEEEE. CDR3 residues: CASSSLPGGGSDTQYF. The CDR3 DNA sequence: TGTGCCAGCAGCTCCCTTCCGGGAGGGGGGTCAGATACGCAGTATTTT.

V gene TRBV19 combines with J gene TRBJ2-1, with 7 bases identical to TRBD2. CDR1 LNHDA and CDR2 SQIVND come from the germline V gene (reference sequence). The CDR3 runs 15 residues. J lost 6 bases, V lost 7 bases, and 12 bases had no gene match. As DNA, the CDR3 is TGTGCCAGTATGCCCGGGGCCCCGGGGGGCAATGAGCAGTTCTTC. As protein: CASMPGAPGGNEQFF.

This clone has more than one count but fewer than ten. V is TRBV11-2 and J is TRBJ2-2; TRBD2 matches 8 bases. The CDR3 contains 15 residues. The ends lost 5 bases at V and 4 bases at J; junction bases unmatched: 6. CDR1 and CDR2 (germline): SGHAT, FQNNGV. CDR3 amino acids: CASSPGLDSTGELFF. DNA of the CDR3: TGTGCCAGCAGCCCGGGACTAGACTCCACCGGGGAGCTGTTTTTT.

J is TRBJ2-3 and V is TRBV7-9, with 11 bases matching TRBD2. Germline-derived CDR1 and CDR2 are SEHNR and FQNEAQ (reference sequence). The CDR3 runs to 15 residues. V shed 2 bases, J shed 3 bases, and the junction held 1 base outside the gene matches. CDR3 sequence reads: CASSLPSGRTDTQYF. CDR3 nucleotide sequence: TGTGCCAGCAGCTTACCTAGCGGGAGGACAGATACGCAGTATTTT. Drawing the rest from reference TRBV7-9 and TRBJ2-3, the complete variable domain is DTGVSQNPRHKITKRGQNVTFRCDPISEHNRLYWYRQTLGQGPEFLTYFQNEAQLEKSRLLSDRFSAERPKGSFSTLEIQRTEQGDSAMYLCASSLPSGRTDTQYFGPGTRLTVL.